The 7 T cell receptor beta chains below were found in one sample sequenced in a study of blood T cells in healthy people across ages. The use of a sample-barcoded 5' primer and a J-beta primer mix characterized a second PCR of roughly 6 to 11 cycles. TCRdb itself ran the 5' RACE reads through MiXCR, one entry per CDR3 protein. The table records about 1.8 million distinct CDR3 sequences, about 49% of them present only once. Sequenced: blood. The receptor set was obtained from a woman in her thirties or forties in good health.

The genes are TRBV6-2 or TRBV6-3 and TRBJ2-1; 12 bases match TRBD1. Germline CDR1 reads MNHEY; CDR2 reads SVGEGT. V shed 5 bases and J 7 bases; nucleotides not matched to a gene: 12. The CDR3 runs to 17 residues. The CDR3 region has the DNA TGTGCCAGCAGTCTACTCTTCGGGACAGGGGGCGGGAATGAGCAGTTCTTC. Translated: CASSLLFGTGGGNEQFF.

This clonotype was observed a few times. The V gene is TRBV20-1, the J gene TRBJ2-7; 9 bases fit TRBD2. Unmatched junction bases numbered 6, after V lost 0 bases and J lost 3 bases. The germline V gene has CDR1 DFQATT and CDR2 SNEGSKA (reference sequence). This CDR3 has 15 residues. This chain's CDR3 is CSARDASGVNYEQYF. The CDR3 DNA reads TGCAGTGCTAGAGATGCTAGCGGGGTAAACTACGAGCAGTACTTC.

This chain connects TRBV6-1 to TRBJ2-4; D possibly corresponds to TRBD2 (6 bases). The V gene's germline CDR1 is MNHNS and CDR2 SASEGT. The CDR3 totals 13 residues. Trimming shortened V by 6 bases and J by 9 bases, and 15 bases separated the two germline ends. The DNA for the CDR3 is TGTGCCAGCAGAGGGGACTGGCAAAGCATTCAGTACTTC. The encoded protein is CASRGDWQSIQYF.

In its sample, this clonotype was seen a few times. The CDR3 DNA follows: TGCAGTGCTAGGGAGCCCGGGGGGGAGGTCTACGAGCAGTACTTC. Translating it yields CSAREPGGEVYEQYF. The rearrangement joins TRBV20-1 to TRBJ2-7, with 8 bases fitting TRBD2. The CDR3 runs to 15 residues. Germline V CDR1 and CDR2: DFQATT, SNEGSKA (reference sequence). The V gene end was trimmed by 3 bases and the J gene end by 3 bases; junction bases not matched to a gene: 10.

In the case of this clonotype: Compared with germline, one end of the junction differs, possibly owing to a read error. V usage is TRBV29-1 and J usage is TRBJ2-5; 7 bases align to TRBD1. CDR1 and CDR2 from the germline V gene are SQVTM and ANQGSEA. The CDR3 extends over 12 amino acids. CDR3 in DNA: TGCAACGTTGAAGGGGGCTCCGGGACCCAGTACTTC. Protein sequence: CNVEGGSGTQYF.

In its sample, this clonotype was seen a few times. The chain carries TRBV9 and TRBJ2-1; either TRBD1 or TRBD2 may supply D (7 bases each). Per the germline V gene, CDR1 is SGDLS and CDR2 is YYNGEE. The CDR3 runs to 14 residues. V lost 6 bases to trimming and J lost 9 bases, with 19 bases between them. CDR3 nucleotides: TGTGCCAGCAACCTCGGGCAGGGGGAGGGTGAGCAGTTCTTC. The encoded protein is CASNLGQGEGEQFF.

The chain links TRBV2 to TRBJ2-3; possible D gene TRBD2, 5 bases. There are 15 residues in the CDR3. Trimming cost V 4 bases and J 5 bases, with 16 bases left between them. Looked up from germline, CDR1 is SNHLY and CDR2 is FYNNEI. The CDR3 sequence is CASSALRVGEDTQYF. The DNA of the CDR3 is TGTGCCAGCAGTGCTCTGAGGGTTGGGGAAGATACGCAGTATTTT.